Following are 5 T cell receptor beta chains from one sample sequenced in a study of cytomegalovirus exposure and HLA in healthy donors. The PCR contained 60 Vbeta and 13 Jbeta primers. TCRdb's table, derived via immunoSEQ multiplex PCR, lists solely in-frame clones and lacks some. The data contain 110,000 or so clones, 70% to 80% of them seen just once; the ten biggest clones take up approximately 5%. Sequenced input: PBMCs. Receptors originate from a woman aged 25 to 39 in good health and CMV-seropositive.

This clone appeared once. The chain employs TRBV21-1 and TRBJ2-7; TRBD2 is taken as the D call from the table, unchecked against the DNA. TRBV21-1 is annotated as a pseudogene. This CDR3 region has 18 residues. The chain's CDR3 is CASSKGRTGRGADYEQYF. The CDR3 coding sequence is TGTGCCAGCAGCAAAGGGCGTACTGGACGGGGGGCGGACTACGAGCAGTACTTC.

About this clone itself: The conserved phenylalanine or tryptophan normally closing the CDR3 is absent here, so this likely arose from a read error. The rearrangement uses TRBV10-2 and TRBJ2-7, with TRBD1 matching 7 bases. The CDR3 loop spans 16 amino acids. CDR1 WSHSY and CDR2 SAAADI come from the germline V gene. Germline trimming cut 5 bases from V and 0 bases from J; bases unmatched to any gene: 10. As DNA, the CDR3 is TGCGCCAGCAGTATGGGACAGACTTGGAGCTCCTACGAGCAGTACCTC. It is translated as CASSMGQTWSSYEQYL.

This clone was seen a single time. This chain uses TRBV2 with TRBJ1-2, with 7 positions matching TRBD1. CDR3 size: 15 residues. With 4 bases clipped from V and 2 bases from J, the junction kept 7 bases outside the gene matches. Germline V gene data show CDR1 as SNHLY and CDR2 as FYNNEI. The CDR3, as DNA: TGTGCCAGCAGTGGAATAAAAGGGGGCAACTATGGCTACACCTTC. Translating gives CASSGIKGGNYGYTF.

V usage is TRBV6-5 and J usage is TRBJ2-1, with 13 nucleotides matching TRBD2. V trimming: 8 bases; J trimming: 8 bases; junction bases outside the gene matches: 9. Germline lookup yields CDR1 MNHEY and CDR2 SVGAGI. The length of the CDR3 is 15 residues. CDR3 nucleotide sequence: TGTGCCAGCCAGAAACTAGCGGGAGGGCCGGATGAGCAGTTCTTC. Amino acid sequence: CASQKLAGGPDEQFF.

This clone was seen only once. V usage is TRBV7-9 and J usage is TRBJ2-2; perhaps TRBD2 as D (6 bases). The CDR3 spans 12 residues. Looked up from germline, CDR1 is SEHNR and CDR2 is FQNEAQ (reference sequence). CDR3 in amino acids: CSFRREAGELFF. CDR3 sequence (DNA): TGTTCCTTTCGAAGGGAGGCCGGGGAGCTGTTTTTT.